This T cell receptor beta chain comes out of a study of beta chain features in type 1 diabetes. The CDR3 has 15 amino acids. Germline trimming cut 5 bases from V and 5 bases from J; bases unmatched to any gene: 9. Germline V gene lookup returns CDR1 MNHEY and CDR2 SMNVEV (reference sequence). On average, the one heparinised blood draw given by each donor was roughly 100 mL. Sorted CD4+ subsets: naive, central memory, regulatory, stem cell-like memory (CD45RO/CCR7/CD25/CD127/CD95/CD27 panel). Purities in excess of 95% were seen in all sorted populations. Expressed TCRB transcripts were sequenced because the entire RNA isolate underwent reverse transcription. Some clones are missing from TCRdb's copy, which holds only in-frame ones; the method was immunoSEQ multiplex PCR. Found here are 400,000 to 500,000 clones, approximately 15% of them singletons; the top ten hold around 0.039%.

This chain joins TRBV27 and TRBJ1-5, with TRBD1 identical over 7 bases. This TCR was sampled from a man aged 30-40 years in good health. The sequencing sample was made of naive CD4+ T cells from blood. CDR3 bases: TGTGCCAGCAGTCGCGAGACAGGGAGGGATCAGCCCCAGCATTTT. Translated: CASSRETGRDQPQHF.